This entry describes one TCR beta chain. PCR was performed using 60 Vbeta and 13 Jbeta primers. TCRdb's table, derived via immunoSEQ multiplex PCR, lists solely in-frame clones and lacks some. This sample yields more than 110,000 clones, of which 70% to 90% are seen a single time; around 2.5% belongs to the top ten. This sample is drawn from a study of cytomegalovirus exposure and HLA in healthy donors. CDR3 length equals 15 residues. From germline, CDR1 is SGHDN and CDR2 FVKESK. V gave up 7 bases and J gave up 6 bases; unmatched junction bases: 8. The sequenced sample consisted of PBMCs. The sequence was obtained from a man aged 50 to 59 in good health and CMV-seronegative. The rearrangement links TRBV14 to TRBJ2-1, with 11 positions matching TRBD2. CDR3 sequence (DNA): TGTGCCAGCAAAATGACTAGCGGGATGGGCAATGAGCAGTTCTTC. Amino acids: CASKMTSGMGNEQFF.